The 18 T cell receptor beta chains below all came from one sample that was sequenced in a study of blood T cell repertoires in COVID-19. Method: immunoSEQ multiplex PCR; TCRdb's copy keeps in-frame clones and lacks some. Among roughly 170,000 clones listed, roughly 86% were seen once. Sequencing used peripheral blood. Receptor source: a middle-aged man who had recovered from COVID-19.

The rearrangement uses TRBV6-1 and TRBJ2-1; 8 positions agree with TRBD2. The CDR3 runs to 14 residues. CDR1 MNHNS and CDR2 SASEGT come from the germline V gene. Germline trimming cut 1 base from V and 6 bases from J; bases unmatched to any gene: 2. CDR3 DNA: TGTGCCAGCAGTGAAGTCGGGGGGGGCAATGAGCAGTTCTTC. This sequence encodes CASSEVGGGNEQFF.

This clone was picked up a small number of times. V is TRBV4-2 and J is TRBJ1-4, with a possible D match to TRBD1 (5 bases). The CDR3 extends over 13 amino acids. Germline CDR1 and CDR2: LGHNA and YNFKEQ. V dropped 7 bases and J dropped 8 bases, with 14 bases sitting between them. This CDR3 is CASIGDYGEKLFF. Written as DNA, the CDR3 is TGTGCCAGCATAGGGGATTACGGGGAAAAACTGTTTTTT.

The rearrangement uses TRBV3-1 (or the pseudogene TRBV3-2) and TRBJ2-6; D remains ambiguous. CDR1 LGHDT and CDR2 YNNKEL come from the germline V gene (reference sequence). The CDR3 is 12 amino acids. Trimming took 4 bases from V and 10 from J, leaving 8 bases between them. The DNA for the CDR3 is TGTGCCAGCAGCCTGTCCCTTAACGTCCTGACTTTC. Its translation is CASSLSLNVLTF.

The V and J genes are TRBV27 and TRBJ2-3; no reliable D call. The CDR3 covers 12 residues. V was clipped by 5 bases and J by 6 bases, with 9 bases between them. The germline gives CDR1 MNHEY, CDR2 SMNVEV (reference sequence). This chain's CDR3 is CASSLSLDTQYF. In DNA form, the CDR3 reads TGTGCCAGCAGTCTGAGTTTGGATACGCAGTATTTT.

The chain combines TRBV19 with TRBJ2-7; a possible D gene is TRBD2 (6 bases). Germline V gives CDR1 LNHDA, CDR2 SQIVND (reference sequence). The CDR3 is 14 residues long. V lost 5 bases and J lost 4, with 15 bases in between. The CDR3 is CASSHPAGTYEQYF. CDR3 nucleotide sequence: TGTGCCAGTAGTCACCCCGCCGGGACTTACGAGCAGTACTTC.

This clone came up a few times. Other nucleotide sequences from this sample produce the same CDR3. The chain uses TRBV6-5 and TRBJ2-1; TRBD2 might be the D (6 bases). V lost 3 bases and J 6 bases, leaving 9 bases between the germline ends. This CDR3 is built from 13 residues. CDR1 MNHEY and CDR2 SVGAGI come from the germline V gene. CDR3 nucleotide sequence: TGTGCCAGCAGTTATCGGGACTTCAATGAGCAGTTCTTC. Amino acid sequence: CASSYRDFNEQFF.

The J gene is TRBJ2-2, the V gene TRBV6-2 or TRBV6-3; 7 bases align to TRBD2. The germline V gene has CDR1 MNHEY and CDR2 SVGEGT. The CDR3 totals 17 residues. Trimming removed 0 bases from V and 5 bases from J; junction bases left unmatched: 9. CDR3 coding DNA: TGTGCCAGCAGTTACTCCGGTTCAGCGGGGATAACCGGGGAGCTGTTTTTT. Amino acid sequence: CASSYSGSAGITGELFF.

The chain uses TRBV20-1 and TRBJ1-3; no firm D call. The CDR3 consists of 13 residues. Trimming removed 3 bases at V and 5 bases at J, with 11 bases between. CDR1 and CDR2 (germline): DFQATT, SNEGSKA (reference sequence). The DNA for the CDR3 is TGCAGTGCTAGTAGGAGGGAACGAAACACCATATATTTT. Translation gives CSASRRERNTIYF.

CDR3 sequence (DNA): TGTGCCAGCAGCGCGCCCCATACAGGGGACAATTCACCCCTCCACTTT. Amino acid sequence: CASSAPHTGDNSPLHF. The gene calls are TRBV9 and TRBJ1-6; 7 bases agree with TRBD1. The ends lost 3 bases at V and 7 bases at J; junction bases unmatched: 10. The V gene's germline CDR1 is SGDLS and CDR2 YYNGEE. CDR3 length equals 16 residues.

On this clone itself: Relative to the germline gene, one junction end is altered; a read error may explain this. CDR3 sequence: CARSPGDRGGFETQYF. CDR3 bases: TGTGCCCGCAGCCCGGGGGACAGGGGGGGGTTTGAGACCCAGTACTTC. The chain employs TRBV28 and TRBJ2-5, with 11 bases matching TRBD1. The CDR3 extends over 16 amino acids. Germline lookup yields CDR1 MDHEN and CDR2 SYDVKM. Filled out from reference TRBV28 and TRBJ2-5, the complete variable domain reads DVKVTQSSRYLVKRTGEKVFLECVQDMDHENMFWYRQDPGLGLRLIYFSYDVKMKEKGDIPEGYSVSREKKERFSLILESASTNQTSMYLCARSPGDRGGFETQYFGPGTRLLVL.

V gene TRBV18 combines with J gene TRBJ2-3; 8 bases align to TRBD1. The trim removed 6 bases at V and 4 bases at J, leaving 9 bases unmatched. The CDR3 consists of 15 residues. The V gene's germline CDR1 is KGHSH and CDR2 LQKENI. CDR3 loop: CASSPRTGMADTQYF. The CDR3 nucleotides are TGTGCCAGCTCGCCGAGGACAGGGATGGCAGATACGCAGTATTTT.

The genes are TRBV7-8 and TRBJ2-3; 10 bases map to TRBD2. V lost 5 bases, J lost 2 bases, and 10 bases stayed unmatched. This CDR3 contains 17 residues. CDR1 and CDR2 (germline): SGHVS, FQNEAQ. The CDR3 coding sequence is TGTGCCAGCAGCCGAGGAAAAGCGGGGGGGTTCACAGATACGCAGTATTTT. It codes for CASSRGKAGGFTDTQYF.

Regarding this clone: Other nucleotide sequences in the sample specify the same CDR3. The chain joins TRBV6-2 or TRBV6-3 to TRBJ2-5; D possibly corresponds to TRBD2 (5 bases). V lost 2 bases, J lost 2 bases, and 9 bases lay in between. The CDR3 has 14 residues. Germline lookup yields CDR1 MNHEY and CDR2 SVGEGT. CDR3 protein: CASSYGAVQETQYF. CDR3 nucleotides: TGTGCCAGCAGTTACGGAGCGGTTCAAGAGACCCAGTACTTC.

The J gene is TRBJ1-2, the V gene TRBV2; possible D gene TRBD1, 6 bases. The CDR3 totals 17 residues. Trimming cost V 1 base and J 0 bases, with 15 bases left between them. Germline V gives CDR1 SNHLY, CDR2 FYNNEI. CDR3 bases: TGTGCCAGCAGTGAAGAGGGGAGGGGGGTAGCTAACTATGGCTACACCTTC. This codes for CASSEEGRGVANYGYTF.

The chain carries TRBV6-1 and TRBJ2-1, with 8 bases lining up with TRBD2. Trimming removed 2 bases from V and 0 bases from J; junction bases left unmatched: 0. Looked up from germline, CDR1 is MNHNS and CDR2 is SASEGT. This CDR3 is built from 15 residues. CDR3 DNA sequence: TGTGCCAGCAGTGAAAGCGGGAGCTCCTACAATGAGCAGTTCTTC. Its protein is CASSESGSSYNEQFF.

This clone was observed a few times. The chain recombines TRBV7-6 with TRBJ2-7; 8 bases are shared with TRBD1. The trim removed 5 bases at V and 6 bases at J, leaving 15 bases unmatched. Germline V lookup: CDR1 SGHVS, CDR2 FNYEAQ. The CDR3 has 16 amino acids. DNA for the CDR3: TGTGCCAGCAGCCCCGGGACAGGTGGGAAGTTAAGCGAGCAGTACTTC. Its protein is CASSPGTGGKLSEQYF.

This sequence joins TRBV6-2 or TRBV6-3 and TRBJ2-1; TRBD2 agrees at 16 bases. V was pared by 6 bases and J by 14 bases, with 7 bases of the junction left unmatched. This CDR3 contains 14 residues. Germline CDR1 MNHEY, CDR2 SVGEGT. CDR3 protein: CASSPGTSGRGEFF. The CDR3 region has the DNA TGTGCCAGCAGCCCCGGGACTAGCGGGAGGGGGGAGTTCTTC.

This chain links TRBV6-5 with TRBJ2-5, with TRBD1 matching over 8 bases. The germline gives CDR1 MNHEY, CDR2 SVGAGI. This CDR3 comprises 14 residues. J lost 4 bases, V lost 5 bases, and 6 bases had no gene match. Here the CDR3 reads CASSRTGMLETQYF. For the CDR3, the DNA is TGTGCCAGCAGTCGGACAGGGATGCTAGAGACCCAGTACTTC.